Given below is one T cell receptor beta chain in context. Here immunoSEQ multiplex PCR was the method, and the copy in TCRdb shows in-frame clones only, minus some. The sample has approximately 400,000 clones, 95% seen once. Trimming removed 1 base from V and 5 bases from J, with 11 bases in between. Looked up from germline, CDR1 is SEHNR and CDR2 is FQNEAQ (reference sequence). The CDR3 covers 14 residues. This specimen comes from a study of shared T cell receptors in the human thymus. The V call is TRBV7-9, the J call TRBJ2-5, with a tentative D call TRBD1 (6 bases). The TCR comes from a human donor. Sequenced sample: thymocytes. In nucleotides, the CDR3 is TGTGCCAGCAGCTTAGTTACAGGGATTGAGACCCAGTACTTC. Encoded protein: CASSLVTGIETQYF.